The text below deals with one T cell receptor (beta chain). The antigen is not known. These data come from a study of shared clonotypes between healthy human individuals. Study-wide results and limits: Sequencing depth was expected to influence donor clonotype sharing.

Each subset's genomic DNA was split evenly across several immunoSEQ plates. Libraries were prepared by immunoSEQ multiplex PCR; TCRdb keeps only in-frame clonotypes and omits some of them. The data contain about 490,000 clones, 65% to 80% of them seen just once; the ten biggest clones take up around 12%. CDR1 is KGHSH and CDR2 is LQKENI in the germline V gene. The CDR3 runs to 15 residues. V lost 0 bases to trimming and J lost 0 bases, with 9 bases between them. The chain joins TRBV18 to TRBJ2-7, with D maybe TRBD2 (6 bases). The receptor was derived from a woman aged 40 to 50 in good health. Some clones in this sample may be carry-over from other donors' samples. Material: PBMCs. DNA of the CDR3: TGTGCCAGCTCACCACCGGGACTCAGCTCCTACGAGCAGTACTTC. This sequence encodes CASSPPGLSSYEQYF.